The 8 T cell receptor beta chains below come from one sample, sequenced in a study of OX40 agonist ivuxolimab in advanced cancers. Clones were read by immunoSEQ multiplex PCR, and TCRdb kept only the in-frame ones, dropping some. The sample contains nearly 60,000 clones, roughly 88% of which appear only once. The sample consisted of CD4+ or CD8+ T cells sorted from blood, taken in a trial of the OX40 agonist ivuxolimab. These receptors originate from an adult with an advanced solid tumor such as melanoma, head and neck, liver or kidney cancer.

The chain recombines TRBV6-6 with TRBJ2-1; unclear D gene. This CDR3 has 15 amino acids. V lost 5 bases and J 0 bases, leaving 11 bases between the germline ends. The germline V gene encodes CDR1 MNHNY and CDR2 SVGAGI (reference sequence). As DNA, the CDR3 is TGTGCCAGCAGTCCCCATACGGGCTCCTACAATGAGCAGTTCTTC. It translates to CASSPHTGSYNEQFF.

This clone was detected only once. CDR3 loop: CASARGRTDTQYF. The CDR3 region has the DNA TGCGCCAGCGCCCGCGGCCGCACAGATACGCAGTATTTT. This chain links TRBV5-1 with TRBJ2-3; no clear D. This CDR3 comprises 13 residues. Germline V CDR1 and CDR2: SGHRS, YFSETQ. Trimming shortened V by 7 bases and J by 1 base, and 10 bases separated the two germline ends.

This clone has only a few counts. CDR3 bases: TGTGCCAGCAGCTTATGGGCGGGAGGGCTCGATACGCAGTATTTT. Protein sequence: CASSLWAGGLDTQYF. The chain joins TRBV7-3 to TRBJ2-3, with 9 bases aligning to TRBD2. Germline V gene sequence: CDR1 SGHTA, CDR2 FQGTGA. CDR3 size: 15 residues. The trim removed 2 bases at V and 6 bases at J, leaving 6 bases unmatched.

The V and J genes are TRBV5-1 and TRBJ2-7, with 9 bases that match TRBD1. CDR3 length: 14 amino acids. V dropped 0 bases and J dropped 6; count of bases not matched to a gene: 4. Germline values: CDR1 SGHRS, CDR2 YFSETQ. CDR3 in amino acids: CASSLGQGGGEQYF. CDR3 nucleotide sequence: TGCGCCAGCAGCTTGGGACAGGGGGGAGGCGAGCAGTACTTC.

The CDR3 bases are TGTGCCTGGAGTGTGTTTTTTGCGTCAGTTGGAAACACCATATATTTT. Protein sequence: CAWSVFFASVGNTIYF. The chain has TRBV30 and TRBJ1-3; D unclear. CDR3 length: 16 residues. Germline V gives CDR1 GTSNPN, CDR2 SVGIG (reference sequence). V dropped 0 bases and J dropped 3 bases, with 15 bases sitting between them.

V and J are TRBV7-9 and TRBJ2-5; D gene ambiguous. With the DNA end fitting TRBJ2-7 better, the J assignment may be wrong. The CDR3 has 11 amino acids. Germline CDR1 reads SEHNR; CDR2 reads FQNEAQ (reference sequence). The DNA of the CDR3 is TGTGCCAGCAGCACCCTTTACGAGCAGTACTTC. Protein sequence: CASSTLYEQYF.

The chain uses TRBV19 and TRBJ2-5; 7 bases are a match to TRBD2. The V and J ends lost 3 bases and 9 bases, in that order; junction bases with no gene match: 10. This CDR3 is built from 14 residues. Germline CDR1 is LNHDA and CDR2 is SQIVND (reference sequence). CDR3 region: CASSISGTRGAQYF. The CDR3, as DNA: TGTGCCAGTAGTATCTCCGGGACCCGGGGGGCCCAGTACTTC.

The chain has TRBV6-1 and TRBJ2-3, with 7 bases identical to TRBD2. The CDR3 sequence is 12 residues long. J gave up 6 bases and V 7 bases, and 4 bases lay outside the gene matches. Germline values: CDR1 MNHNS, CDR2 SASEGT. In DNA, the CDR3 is TGTGCCAGCACATTGACTAGCGATACGCAGTATTTT. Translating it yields CASTLTSDTQYF.